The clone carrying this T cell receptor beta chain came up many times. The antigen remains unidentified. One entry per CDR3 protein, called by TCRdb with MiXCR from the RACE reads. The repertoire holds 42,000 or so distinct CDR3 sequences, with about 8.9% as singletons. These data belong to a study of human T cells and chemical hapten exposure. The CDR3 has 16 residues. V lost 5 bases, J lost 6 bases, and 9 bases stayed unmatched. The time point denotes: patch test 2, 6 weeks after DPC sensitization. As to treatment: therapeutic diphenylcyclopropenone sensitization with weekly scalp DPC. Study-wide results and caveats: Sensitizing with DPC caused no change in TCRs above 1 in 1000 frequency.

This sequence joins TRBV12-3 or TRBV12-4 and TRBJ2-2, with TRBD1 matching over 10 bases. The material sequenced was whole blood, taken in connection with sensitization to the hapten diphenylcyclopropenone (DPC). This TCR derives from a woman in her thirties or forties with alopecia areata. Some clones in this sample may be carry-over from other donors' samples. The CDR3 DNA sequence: TGTGCCAGCAGTCGTCCGGGACAGGGGAAACCCGGGGAGCTGTTTTTT. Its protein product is CASSRPGQGKPGELFF.